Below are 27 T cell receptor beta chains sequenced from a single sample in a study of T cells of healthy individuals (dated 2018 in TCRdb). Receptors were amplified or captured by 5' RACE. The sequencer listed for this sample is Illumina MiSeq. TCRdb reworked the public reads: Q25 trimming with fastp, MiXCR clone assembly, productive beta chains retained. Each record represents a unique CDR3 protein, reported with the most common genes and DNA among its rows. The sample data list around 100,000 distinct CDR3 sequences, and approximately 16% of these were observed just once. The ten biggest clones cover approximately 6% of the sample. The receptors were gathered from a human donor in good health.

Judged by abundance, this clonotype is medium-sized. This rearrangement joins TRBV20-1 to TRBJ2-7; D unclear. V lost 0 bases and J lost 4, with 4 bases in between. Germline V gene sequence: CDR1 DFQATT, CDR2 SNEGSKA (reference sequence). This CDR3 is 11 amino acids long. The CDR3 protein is CSARDKYEQYF. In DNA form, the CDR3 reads TGCAGTGCTAGAGACAAGTACGAGCAGTACTTC.

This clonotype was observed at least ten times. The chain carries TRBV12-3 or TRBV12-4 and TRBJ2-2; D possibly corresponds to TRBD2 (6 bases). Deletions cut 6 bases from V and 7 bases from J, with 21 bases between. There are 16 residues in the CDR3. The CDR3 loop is CASSQGRHRKGGELFF. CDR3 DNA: TGTGCCAGCAGCCAAGGGAGGCACCGGAAGGGCGGGGAGCTGTTTTTT.

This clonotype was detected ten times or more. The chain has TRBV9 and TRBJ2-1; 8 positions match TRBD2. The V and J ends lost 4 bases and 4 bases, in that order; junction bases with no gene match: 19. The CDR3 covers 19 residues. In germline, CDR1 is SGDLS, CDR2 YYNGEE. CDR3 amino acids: CASSPWSAQAAGEYNEQFF. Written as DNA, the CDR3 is TGTGCCAGCAGCCCTTGGAGCGCCCAGGCAGCGGGAGAATACAATGAGCAGTTCTTC.

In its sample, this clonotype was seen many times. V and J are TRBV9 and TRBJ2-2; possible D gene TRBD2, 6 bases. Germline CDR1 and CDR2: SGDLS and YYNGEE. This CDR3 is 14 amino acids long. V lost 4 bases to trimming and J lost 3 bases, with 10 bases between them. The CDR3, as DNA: TGTGCCAGCAGCCACACGGGAGACACCGGGGAGCTGTTTTTT. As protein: CASSHTGDTGELFF.

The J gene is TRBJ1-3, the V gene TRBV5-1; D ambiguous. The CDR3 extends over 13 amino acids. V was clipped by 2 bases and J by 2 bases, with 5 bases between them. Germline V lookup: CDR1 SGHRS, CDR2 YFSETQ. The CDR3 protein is CASSFDPGNTIYF. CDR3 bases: TGCGCCAGCAGCTTTGATCCTGGAAACACCATATATTTT.

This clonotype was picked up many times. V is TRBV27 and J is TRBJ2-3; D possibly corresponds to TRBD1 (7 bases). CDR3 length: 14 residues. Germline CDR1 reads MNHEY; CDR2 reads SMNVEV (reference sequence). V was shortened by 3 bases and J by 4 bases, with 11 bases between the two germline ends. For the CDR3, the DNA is TGTGCCAGCAGTTTCCGCAGGGGGGCAGATACGCAGTATTTT. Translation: CASSFRRGADTQYF.

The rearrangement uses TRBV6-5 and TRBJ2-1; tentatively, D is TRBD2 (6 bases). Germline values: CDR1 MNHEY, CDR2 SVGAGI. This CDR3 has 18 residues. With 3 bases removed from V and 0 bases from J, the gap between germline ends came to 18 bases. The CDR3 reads CASSYRFRDLSSYNEQFF. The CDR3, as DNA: TGTGCCAGCAGTTATAGGTTCCGGGACTTGAGCTCCTACAATGAGCAGTTCTTC.

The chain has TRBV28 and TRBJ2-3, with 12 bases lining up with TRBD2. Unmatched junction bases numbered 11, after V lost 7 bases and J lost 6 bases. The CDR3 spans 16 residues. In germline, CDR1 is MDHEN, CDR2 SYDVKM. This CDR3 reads CASTLYWTSGTDTQYF. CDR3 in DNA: TGTGCCAGCACCCTATATTGGACTAGCGGGACTGATACGCAGTATTTT.

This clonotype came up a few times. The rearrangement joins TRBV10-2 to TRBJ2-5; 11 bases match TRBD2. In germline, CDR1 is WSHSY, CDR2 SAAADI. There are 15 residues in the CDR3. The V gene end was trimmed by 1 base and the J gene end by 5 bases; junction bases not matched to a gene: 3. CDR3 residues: CASSELAGGSETQYF. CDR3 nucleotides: TGCGCCAGCAGTGAGTTAGCGGGGGGGTCGGAGACCCAGTACTTC.

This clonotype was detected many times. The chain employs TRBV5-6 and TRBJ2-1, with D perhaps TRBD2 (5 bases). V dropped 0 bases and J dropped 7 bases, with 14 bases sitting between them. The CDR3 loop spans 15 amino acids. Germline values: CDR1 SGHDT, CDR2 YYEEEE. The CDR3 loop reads CASSLGRISGNEQFF. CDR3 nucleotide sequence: TGTGCCAGCAGCTTGGGGAGGATTTCCGGAAATGAGCAGTTCTTC.

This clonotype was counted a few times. CDR3 residues: CASSLLTDYNEQFF. CDR3 nucleotide sequence: TGCGCCAGCAGCTTATTAACAGACTACAATGAGCAGTTCTTC. The V gene is TRBV5-1, the J gene TRBJ2-1; D is uncertain. The germline V and J ends were trimmed by 2 bases and 3 bases, with 9 bases remaining between them. The V gene's germline CDR1 is SGHRS and CDR2 YFSETQ. The CDR3 covers 14 residues.

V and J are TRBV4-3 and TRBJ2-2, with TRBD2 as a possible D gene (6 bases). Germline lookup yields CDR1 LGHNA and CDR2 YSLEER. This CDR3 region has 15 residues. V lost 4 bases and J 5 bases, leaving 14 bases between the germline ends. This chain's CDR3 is CASSRLPGGTGELFF. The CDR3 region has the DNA TGCGCCAGCAGCCGACTCCCTGGGGGGACCGGGGAGCTGTTTTTT.

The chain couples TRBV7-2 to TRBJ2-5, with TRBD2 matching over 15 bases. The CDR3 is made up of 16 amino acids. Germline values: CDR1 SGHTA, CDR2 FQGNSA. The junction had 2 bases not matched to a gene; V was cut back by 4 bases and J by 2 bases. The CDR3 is CASSSGLAGGQETQYF. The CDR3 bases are TGTGCCAGCAGCTCAGGACTAGCGGGGGGGCAAGAGACCCAGTACTTC.

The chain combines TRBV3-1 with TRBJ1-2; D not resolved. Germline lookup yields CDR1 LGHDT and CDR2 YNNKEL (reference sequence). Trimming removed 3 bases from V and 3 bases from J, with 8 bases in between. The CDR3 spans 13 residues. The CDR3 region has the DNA TGTGCCAGCAGCCAGACCGGGCACTATGGCTACACCTTC. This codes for CASSQTGHYGYTF.

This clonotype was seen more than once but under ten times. CDR3 DNA: TGCAGTGCCAAACCCCGGGGGGCATATAGCAATCAGCCCCAGCATTTT. Translated, it gives CSAKPRGAYSNQPQHF. This chain links TRBV20-1 with TRBJ1-5; D possibly corresponds to TRBD1 (6 bases). Germline V gene sequence: CDR1 DFQATT, CDR2 SNEGSKA (reference sequence). This CDR3 has 16 amino acids. The V end lost 6 bases, the J end lost 0 bases, and 18 bases lay between the germline ends.

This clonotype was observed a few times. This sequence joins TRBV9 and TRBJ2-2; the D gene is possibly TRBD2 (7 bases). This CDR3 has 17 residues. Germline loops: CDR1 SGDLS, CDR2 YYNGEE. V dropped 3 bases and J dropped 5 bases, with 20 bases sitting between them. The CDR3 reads CASSASSLQGGTGELFF. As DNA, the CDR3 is TGTGCCAGCAGCGCCAGCTCCTTACAGGGAGGGACCGGGGAGCTGTTTTTT.

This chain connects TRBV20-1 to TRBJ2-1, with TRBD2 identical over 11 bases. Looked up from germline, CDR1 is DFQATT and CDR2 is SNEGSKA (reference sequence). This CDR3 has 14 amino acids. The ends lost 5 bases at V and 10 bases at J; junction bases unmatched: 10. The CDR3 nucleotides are TGCAGTGCTTATAGCGGGGGGGCCACTAGGGAGCAGTTCTTC. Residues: CSAYSGGATREQFF.

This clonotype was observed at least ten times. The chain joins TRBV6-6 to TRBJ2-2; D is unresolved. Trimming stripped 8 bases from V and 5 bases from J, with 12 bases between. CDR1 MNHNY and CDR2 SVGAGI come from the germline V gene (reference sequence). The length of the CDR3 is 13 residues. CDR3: CASVGHQTGELFF. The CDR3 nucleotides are TGTGCCAGCGTAGGGCACCAAACCGGGGAGCTGTTTTTT.

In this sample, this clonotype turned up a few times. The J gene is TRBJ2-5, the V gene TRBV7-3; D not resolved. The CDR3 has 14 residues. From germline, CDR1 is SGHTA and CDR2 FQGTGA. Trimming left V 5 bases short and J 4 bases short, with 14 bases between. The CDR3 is CASSRHSNGETQYF. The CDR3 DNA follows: TGTGCCAGCAGCCGACATTCGAATGGAGAGACCCAGTACTTC.

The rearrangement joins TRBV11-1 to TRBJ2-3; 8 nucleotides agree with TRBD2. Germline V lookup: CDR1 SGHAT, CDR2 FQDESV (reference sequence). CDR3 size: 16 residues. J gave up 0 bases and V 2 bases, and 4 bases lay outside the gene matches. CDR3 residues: CASSLLPSGSTDTQYF. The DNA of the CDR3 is TGTGCCAGCAGCTTATTGCCTAGCGGGAGCACAGATACGCAGTATTTT.

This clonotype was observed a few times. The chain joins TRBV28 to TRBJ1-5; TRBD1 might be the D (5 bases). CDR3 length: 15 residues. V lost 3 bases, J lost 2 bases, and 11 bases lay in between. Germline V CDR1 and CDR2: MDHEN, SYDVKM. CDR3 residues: CASSFPARGNQPQHF. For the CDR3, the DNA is TGTGCCAGCAGTTTCCCCGCCAGGGGCAATCAGCCCCAGCATTTT.

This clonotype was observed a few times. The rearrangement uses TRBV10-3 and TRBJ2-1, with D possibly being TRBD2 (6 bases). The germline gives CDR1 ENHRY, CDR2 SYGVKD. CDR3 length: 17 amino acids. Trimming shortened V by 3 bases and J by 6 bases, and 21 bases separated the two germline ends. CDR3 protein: CAISDVLGGNPSNEQFF. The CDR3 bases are TGTGCCATCAGTGATGTTTTAGGCGGGAACCCCTCCAATGAGCAGTTCTTC.

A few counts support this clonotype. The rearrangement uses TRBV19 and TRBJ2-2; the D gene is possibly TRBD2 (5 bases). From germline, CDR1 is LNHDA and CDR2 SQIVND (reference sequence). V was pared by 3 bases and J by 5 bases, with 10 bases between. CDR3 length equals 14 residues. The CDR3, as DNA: TGTGCCAGTAGTATTATCCGGGGTACCGGGGAGCTGTTTTTT. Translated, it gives CASSIIRGTGELFF.

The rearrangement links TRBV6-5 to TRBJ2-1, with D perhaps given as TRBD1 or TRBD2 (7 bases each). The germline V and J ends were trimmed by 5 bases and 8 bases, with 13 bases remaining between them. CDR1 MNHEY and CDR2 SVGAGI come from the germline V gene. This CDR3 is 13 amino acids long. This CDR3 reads CASSPQGRDEQFF. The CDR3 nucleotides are TGTGCCAGCAGTCCACAGGGGAGGGATGAGCAGTTCTTC.

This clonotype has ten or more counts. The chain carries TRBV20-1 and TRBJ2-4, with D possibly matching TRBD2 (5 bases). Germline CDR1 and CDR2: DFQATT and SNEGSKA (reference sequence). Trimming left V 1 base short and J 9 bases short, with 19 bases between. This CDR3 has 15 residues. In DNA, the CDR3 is TGCAGTGCTAGAGTGGATTTCACCCTCGCGGGCATTCAGTACTTC. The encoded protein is CSARVDFTLAGIQYF.

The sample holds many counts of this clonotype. CDR3 protein: CSARVPPLRDTGELFF. CDR3 in DNA: TGCAGTGCTAGAGTCCCTCCCCTCCGGGACACCGGGGAGCTGTTTTTT. The rearrangement joins TRBV20-1 to TRBJ2-2; D remains unclear. The CDR3 spans 16 residues. Trimming removed 1 base at V and 3 bases at J, with 15 bases between. Germline V gives CDR1 DFQATT, CDR2 SNEGSKA (reference sequence).

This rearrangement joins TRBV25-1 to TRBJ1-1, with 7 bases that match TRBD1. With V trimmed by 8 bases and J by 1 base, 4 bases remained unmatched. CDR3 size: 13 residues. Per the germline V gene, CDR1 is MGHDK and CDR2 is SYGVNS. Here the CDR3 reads CASRDSPNTEAFF. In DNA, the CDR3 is TGTGCCAGCCGGGACAGCCCGAACACTGAAGCTTTCTTT.